This TCR beta chain was profiled in a study of early T cells in non-severe SARS-CoV-2 infection. Study-wide results and limits: VDJdb-based annotation leaned toward anti-spike CD8 responses and missed private and CD4 specificities.

In the case of this clonotype: What it binds is unknown.

CDR3 length: 16 residues. Losses at the gene ends were 0 bases for V and 2 bases for J; bases not matched to a gene: 4. Germline CDR1 reads SEHNR; CDR2 reads FQNEAQ (reference sequence). Individual cDNA molecules received unique molecular identifiers. TCRdb re-analysed the 5' RACE reads in MiXCR, keeping a single row per CDR3 protein. The sample holds approximately 90,000 distinct CDR3 sequences, around 17% seen once. The V and J genes are TRBV7-9 and TRBJ2-3; TRBD1 aligns across 8 bases. The specimen was whole blood, collected at baseline. This sequence was found in an adult who was a healthcare worker with PCR-confirmed SARS-CoV-2 infection or an uninfected control (not recorded which). The CDR3 DNA reads as TGTGCCAGCAGCTTAGCCAGGACAGGGAACACAGATACGCAGTATTTT. Translating gives CASSLARTGNTDTQYF.